This T cell receptor (beta chain) was profiled in a study of cytomegalovirus exposure and HLA in healthy donors. Findings of the study overall: Upon later analysis, TCR association rates were observed to vary by HLA locus, being highest for DRB1 and lowest for HLA-C. Upon later analysis, HLA-associated TCR beta chains proved more clonally expanded than other, equally common chains.

In the case of this clone: Its antigen remains unidentified.

PCR was performed using 60 Vbeta and 13 Jbeta primers. Clones were sequenced by immunoSEQ multiplex PCR, and TCRdb holds only the in-frame ones, with some missing. The repertoire consists of roughly 150,000 clones, with about four fifths occurring once and the leading ten covering 7.5% to 9%. CDR1 is LNHNV, CDR2 YYDKDF, per germline (reference sequence). CDR3 length: 14 amino acids. V lost 1 base and J 6 bases, leaving 11 bases between the germline ends. Sequenced input: PBMCs. The J gene is TRBJ2-3, the V gene TRBV15, with D possibly TRBD2 on 6 matching bases. The clonotype was recovered from a male donor in good health and CMV-seropositive. CDR3 protein: CATSRGLGADTQYF. The CDR3 DNA reads as TGTGCCACCAGCAGAGGACTAGGTGCGGATACGCAGTATTTT.